Below, one TCR beta chain is given with its context. Antigen unknown. This record comes from a study of T cells after yellow fever vaccination. Findings and caveats of the study: Abundant contaminating clonotypes from the bulk population could appear in FACS-sorted repertoires.

Each CDR3 protein gets one entry after TCRdb re-called the 5' RACE reads with MiXCR. The sample holds under 300,000 distinct CDR3 sequences; 6% to 8% are singletons and the top ten take about 1%. The CDR3 length is 15 residues. Germline V gene data show CDR1 as MNHEY and CDR2 as SVGEGT. The V segment lost 6 bases and the J segment 2 bases; nucleotides outside the gene matches: 6. The sequence was obtained from a man aged 25-40 years who received the YFV17D yellow fever vaccine. Sequencing was performed on CD4+ T cells sorted from PBMCs, taken on the day of the yellow fever booster vaccination. The chain combines TRBV6-2 or TRBV6-3 with TRBJ2-1; TRBD2 aligns across 8 bases. The CDR3: CASSRAGAAYNEQFF. CDR3 nucleotides: TGTGCCAGCAGCAGAGCGGGGGCAGCCTACAATGAGCAGTTCTTC.